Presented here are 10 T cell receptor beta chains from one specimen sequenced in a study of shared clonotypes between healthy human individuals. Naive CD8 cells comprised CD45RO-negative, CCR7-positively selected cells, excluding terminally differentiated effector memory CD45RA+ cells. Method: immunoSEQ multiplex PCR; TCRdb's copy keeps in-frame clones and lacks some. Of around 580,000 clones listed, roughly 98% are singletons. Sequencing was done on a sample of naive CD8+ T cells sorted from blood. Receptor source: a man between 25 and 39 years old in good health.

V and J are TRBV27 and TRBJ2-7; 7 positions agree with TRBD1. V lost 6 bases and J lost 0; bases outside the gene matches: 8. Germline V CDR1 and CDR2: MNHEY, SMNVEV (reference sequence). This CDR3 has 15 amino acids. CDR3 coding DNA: TGTGCCAGCAGACCCGGGGCAGGGGGCTCCTACGAGCAGTACTTC. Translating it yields CASRPGAGGSYEQYF.

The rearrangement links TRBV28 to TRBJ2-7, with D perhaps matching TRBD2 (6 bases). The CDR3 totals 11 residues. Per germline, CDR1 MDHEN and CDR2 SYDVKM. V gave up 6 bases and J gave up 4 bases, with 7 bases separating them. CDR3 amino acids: CASRGGYEQYF. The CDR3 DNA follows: TGTGCCAGCAGGGGGGGATACGAGCAGTACTTC.

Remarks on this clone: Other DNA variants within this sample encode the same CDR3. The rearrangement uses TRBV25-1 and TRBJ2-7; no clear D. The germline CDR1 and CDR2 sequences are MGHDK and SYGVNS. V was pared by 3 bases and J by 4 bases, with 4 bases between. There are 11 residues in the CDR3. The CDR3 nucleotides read TGTGCCAGCAGTGAGTCATACGAGCAGTACTTC. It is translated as CASSESYEQYF.

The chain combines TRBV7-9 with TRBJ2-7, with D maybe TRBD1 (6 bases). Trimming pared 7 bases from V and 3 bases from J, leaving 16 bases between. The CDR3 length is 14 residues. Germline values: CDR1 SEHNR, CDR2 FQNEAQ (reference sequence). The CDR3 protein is CASTHPVGGYEQYF. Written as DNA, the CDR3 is TGTGCCAGCACCCATCCGGTAGGGGGCTACGAGCAGTACTTC.

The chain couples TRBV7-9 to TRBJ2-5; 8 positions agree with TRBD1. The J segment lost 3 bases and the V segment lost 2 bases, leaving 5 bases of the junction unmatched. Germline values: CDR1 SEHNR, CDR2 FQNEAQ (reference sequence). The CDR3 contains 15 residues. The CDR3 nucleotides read TGTGCCAGCAGCTTAAAGGACAGGGTGAAAGAGACCCAGTACTTC. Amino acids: CASSLKDRVKETQYF.

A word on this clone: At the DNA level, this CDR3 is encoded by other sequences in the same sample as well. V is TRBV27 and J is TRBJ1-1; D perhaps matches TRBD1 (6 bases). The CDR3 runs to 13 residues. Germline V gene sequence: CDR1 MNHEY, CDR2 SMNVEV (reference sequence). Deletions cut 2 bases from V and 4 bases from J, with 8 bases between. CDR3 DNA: TGTGCCAGCAGTTTAGGGGGGGCCACTGAAGCTTTCTTT. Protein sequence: CASSLGGATEAFF.

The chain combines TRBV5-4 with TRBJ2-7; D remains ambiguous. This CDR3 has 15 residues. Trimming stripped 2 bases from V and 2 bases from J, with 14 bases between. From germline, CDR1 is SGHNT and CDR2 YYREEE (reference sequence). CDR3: CASSFSQSSPYEQYF. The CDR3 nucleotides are TGTGCCAGCAGCTTCAGTCAGTCCTCTCCCTACGAGCAGTACTTC.

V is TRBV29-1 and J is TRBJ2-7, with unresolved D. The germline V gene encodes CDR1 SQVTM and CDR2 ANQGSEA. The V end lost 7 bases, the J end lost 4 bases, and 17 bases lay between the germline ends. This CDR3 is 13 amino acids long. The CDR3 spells CSAFGLGGYEQYF. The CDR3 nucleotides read TGCAGCGCTTTCGGGCTGGGTGGGTACGAGCAGTACTTC.

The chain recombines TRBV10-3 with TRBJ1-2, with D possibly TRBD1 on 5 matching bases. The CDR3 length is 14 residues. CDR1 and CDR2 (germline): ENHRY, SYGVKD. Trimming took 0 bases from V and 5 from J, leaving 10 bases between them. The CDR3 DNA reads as TGTGCCATCAGTGAGTCAGGGACTTCTTATGGCTACACCTTC. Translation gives CAISESGTSYGYTF.

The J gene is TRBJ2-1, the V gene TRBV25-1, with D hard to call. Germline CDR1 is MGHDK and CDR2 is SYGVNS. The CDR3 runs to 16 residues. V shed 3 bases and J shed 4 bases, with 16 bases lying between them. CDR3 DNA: TGTGCCAGCAGTGATTCCTTAGCTCTCCCTTACAATGAGCAGTTCTTC. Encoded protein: CASSDSLALPYNEQFF.